The rows below give T cell receptor beta chains drawn from one sample of a study of regulatory T cells in long-lasting Graves disease. Via MiXCR, TCRdb re-called the multiplex PCR reads, giving one row per CDR3 protein. Of approximately 400,000 distinct CDR3 sequences in the sample, about 15% are singletons; the top ten hold around 7.6%. These data were likewise used in another study, on T cells in Graves' hyperthyroidism and ophthalmopathy.

Sequencing used peripheral blood mononuclear cells (PBMCs), obtained at new diagnosis, from a patient treated with antithyroid drugs. Receptors were obtained from a woman aged 40 to 50 with Graves disease. Each CDR3 is given with its conserved first and last residue. A D gene is named only where the DNA matches it firmly. Clone size is not always given. Where it is, it says once, few, many or a class for expanded clones.

CDR3 length: 15; J gene: TRBJ1-1; D gene: .; V gene: TRBV5-6; clone size: many; CDR3 DNA: TGTGCCAGCCAAGCTTGGCCGGGGGTGAACACTGAAGCTTTCTTT; CDR3 protein: CASQAWPGVNTEAFF
CDR3 length: 17; J gene: TRBJ2-3; D gene: .; V gene: TRBV19; clone size: many; CDR3 DNA: TGTGCCAGTAGTATATCCCCAACCACAGGTGCGGGAGATACGCAGTATTTT; CDR3 protein: CASSISPTTGAGDTQYF
CDR3 length: 15; J gene: TRBJ2-5; D gene: .; V gene: TRBV6-5; clone size: many; CDR3 DNA: TGTGCCAGCAGTTACCTACAGGGATTCCAAGAGACCCAGTACTTC; CDR3 protein: CASSYLQGFQETQYF
CDR3 length: 17; J gene: TRBJ2-3; D gene: .; V gene: TRBV27; clone size: many; CDR3 DNA: TGTGCCAGCAGTCCCTACCCTAGCGCCGCTAGCACAGATACGCAGTATTTT; CDR3 protein: CASSPYPSAASTDTQYF
CDR3 length: 15; J gene: TRBJ2-3; D gene: .; V gene: TRBV11-2; clone size: many; CDR3 DNA: TGTGCCAGCAGCTCCAGACTAGGGAGCACAGATACGCAGTATTTT; CDR3 protein: CASSSRLGSTDTQYF
CDR3 length: 12; J gene: TRBJ2-7; D gene: .; V gene: TRBV3-1; clone size: .; CDR3 DNA: TGTGCCAGCAGCCTATTCCCCTACGAGCAGTACTTC; CDR3 protein: CASSLFPYEQYF
CDR3 length: 14; J gene: TRBJ2-5; D gene: TRBD1; V gene: TRBV28; clone size: many; CDR3 DNA: TGTGCCAGCAGGACAACAGGGGGTCAAGAGACCCAGTACTTC; CDR3 protein: CASRTTGGQETQYF
CDR3 length: 13; J gene: TRBJ1-5; D gene: .; V gene: TRBV4-1; clone size: .; CDR3 DNA: TGCGCCAGCAGCCGACAGGTCGATCAGCCCCAGCATTTT; CDR3 protein: CASSRQVDQPQHF
CDR3 length: 18; J gene: TRBJ2-1; D gene: TRBD2; V gene: TRBV29-1; clone size: many; CDR3 DNA: TGCAGCGTTGAAGATCCTAGCGGGAGGGCCAAGTCCTACAATGAGCAGTTCTTC; CDR3 protein: CSVEDPSGRAKSYNEQFF
CDR3 length: 17; J gene: TRBJ1-4; D gene: TRBD1; V gene: TRBV12-3/TRBV12-4; clone size: .; CDR3 DNA: TGTGCCGGCAGTTCATTCCCGGGACAGGTTTCAAATGAAAAACTGTTTTTT; CDR3 protein: CAGSSFPGQVSNEKLFF
CDR3 length: 15; J gene: TRBJ2-3; D gene: TRBD2; V gene: TRBV12-3/TRBV12-4; clone size: many; CDR3 DNA: TGTGCCAGCAGTTTTAGGGCGGGAGTCACAGATACGCAGTATTTT; CDR3 protein: CASSFRAGVTDTQYF
CDR3 length: 15; J gene: TRBJ2-2; D gene: .; V gene: TRBV5-1; clone size: many; CDR3 DNA: TGCGCCAGCAGCTTGGTAGGTCCGAACACCGGGGAGCTGTTTTTT; CDR3 protein: CASSLVGPNTGELFF
CDR3 length: 15; J gene: TRBJ2-7; D gene: .; V gene: TRBV6-2/TRBV6-3; clone size: once; CDR3 DNA: TGTGCCAGCAGCTTTACCGGGACCCGGAGGGACGAGCAGTACTTC; CDR3 protein: CASSFTGTRRDEQYF
CDR3 length: 14; J gene: TRBJ1-1; D gene: TRBD1; V gene: TRBV20-1; clone size: many; CDR3 DNA: TGCAGTGCTAGAGATCAAGGGGGCAACACTGAAGCTTTCTTT; CDR3 protein: CSARDQGGNTEAFF
CDR3 length: 16; J gene: TRBJ2-1; D gene: TRBD2; V gene: TRBV27; clone size: .; CDR3 DNA: TGTGCCAGCAGTTTAAGGGCTAGCGGAATTTACAATGAGCAGTTCTTC; CDR3 protein: CASSLRASGIYNEQFF
CDR3 length: 15; J gene: TRBJ1-1; D gene: .; V gene: TRBV14; clone size: few; CDR3 DNA: TGTGCCAGCAGCCAAGGTCCAGGAGGGAACACTGAAGCTTTCTTT; CDR3 protein: CASSQGPGGNTEAFF
CDR3 length: 13; J gene: TRBJ1-1; D gene: .; V gene: TRBV2; clone size: many; CDR3 DNA: TGTGCCAGCAATGGGGGGCTGGACACTGAAGCTTTCTTT; CDR3 protein: CASNGGLDTEAFF
CDR3 length: 15; J gene: TRBJ1-4; D gene: .; V gene: TRBV3-1; clone size: many; CDR3 DNA: TGTGCCAGCAGCCGGGGGTCCGGGCGCAATGAAAAACTGTTTTTT; CDR3 protein: CASSRGSGRNEKLFF
CDR3 length: 14; J gene: TRBJ1-5; D gene: .; V gene: TRBV20-1; clone size: .; CDR3 DNA: TGCAGTGCTAGAGGGGGGGCCCGGAATCAGCCCCAGCATTTT; CDR3 protein: CSARGGARNQPQHF
CDR3 length: 12; J gene: TRBJ2-3; D gene: .; V gene: TRBV7-2; clone size: many; CDR3 DNA: TGTGCCAGCAGCTGGGACCACCGGAGGCAGTATTTT; CDR3 protein: CASSWDHRRQYF
CDR3 length: 12; J gene: TRBJ2-5; D gene: .; V gene: TRBV28; clone size: many; CDR3 DNA: TGTGCCAGCAGTTTGCAAACCAAAGGCCAGTACTTC; CDR3 protein: CASSLQTKGQYF
CDR3 length: 14; J gene: TRBJ2-1; D gene: TRBD2; V gene: TRBV13; clone size: .; CDR3 DNA: TGTGCCAGCAGCTTGGGACTAACTAACAATGAGCAGTTCTTC; CDR3 protein: CASSLGLTNNEQFF
CDR3 length: 15; J gene: TRBJ2-7; D gene: TRBD1; V gene: TRBV27; clone size: many; CDR3 DNA: TGTGCCAGCAGTGGGTTGGCAGGGGGTGCCCACGAGCAGTACTTC; CDR3 protein: CASSGLAGGAHEQYF
CDR3 length: 12; J gene: TRBJ2-7; D gene: .; V gene: TRBV12-3/TRBV12-4; clone size: many; CDR3 DNA: TGTGCCAGCAGCCTTGCAGCGAATGAGCAGTACTTC; CDR3 protein: CASSLAANEQYF
CDR3 length: 13; J gene: TRBJ2-7; D gene: .; V gene: TRBV10-3; clone size: .; CDR3 DNA: TGTGCCATCACCCGGGAGAGAGGGGGCGAGCAGTACTTC; CDR3 protein: CAITRERGGEQYF
CDR3 length: 14; J gene: TRBJ2-7; D gene: TRBD1; V gene: TRBV11-3; clone size: many; CDR3 DNA: TGTGCCAGCAGCAATGGACAGGGGGCAGACGAGCAGTACTTC; CDR3 protein: CASSNGQGADEQYF